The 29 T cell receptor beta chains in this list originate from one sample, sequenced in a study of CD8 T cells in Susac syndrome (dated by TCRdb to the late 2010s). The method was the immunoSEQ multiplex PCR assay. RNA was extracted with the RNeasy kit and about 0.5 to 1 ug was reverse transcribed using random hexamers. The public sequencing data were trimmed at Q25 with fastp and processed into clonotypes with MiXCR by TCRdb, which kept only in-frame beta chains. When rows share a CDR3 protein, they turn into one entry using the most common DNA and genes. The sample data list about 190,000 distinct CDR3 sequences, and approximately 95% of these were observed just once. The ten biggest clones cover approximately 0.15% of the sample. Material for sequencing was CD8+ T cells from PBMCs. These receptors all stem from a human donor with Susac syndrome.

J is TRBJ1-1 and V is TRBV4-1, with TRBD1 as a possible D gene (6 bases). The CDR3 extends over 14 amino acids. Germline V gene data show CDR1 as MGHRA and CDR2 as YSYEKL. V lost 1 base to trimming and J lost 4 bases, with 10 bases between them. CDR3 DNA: TGCGCCAGCAGCCAAGCCGGGGGCGCCACTGAAGCTTTCTTT. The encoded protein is CASSQAGGATEAFF.

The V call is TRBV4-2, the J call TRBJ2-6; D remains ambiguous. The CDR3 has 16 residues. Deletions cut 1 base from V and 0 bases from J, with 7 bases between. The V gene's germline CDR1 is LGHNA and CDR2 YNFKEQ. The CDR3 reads CASSQGRSSGANVLTF. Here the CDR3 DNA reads TGTGCCAGCAGCCAAGGCAGGAGCTCTGGGGCCAACGTCCTGACTTTC.

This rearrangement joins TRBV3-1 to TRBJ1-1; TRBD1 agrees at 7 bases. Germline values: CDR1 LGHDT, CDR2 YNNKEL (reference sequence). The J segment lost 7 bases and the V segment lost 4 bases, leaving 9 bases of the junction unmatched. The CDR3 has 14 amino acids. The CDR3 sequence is CASSLQGWGHEAFF. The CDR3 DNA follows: TGTGCCAGCAGCCTACAGGGGTGGGGCCATGAAGCTTTCTTT.

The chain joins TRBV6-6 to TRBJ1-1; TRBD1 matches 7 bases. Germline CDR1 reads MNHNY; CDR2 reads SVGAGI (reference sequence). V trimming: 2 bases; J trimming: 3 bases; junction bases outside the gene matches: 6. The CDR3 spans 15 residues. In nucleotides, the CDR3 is TGTGCCAGCAGTTACCCGCAGGGGGGGGACACTGAAGCTTTCTTT. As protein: CASSYPQGGDTEAFF.

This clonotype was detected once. The CDR3 region is CASSVVGSSSYNEQFF. In DNA, the CDR3 is TGTGCCAGCAGTGTCGTCGGGAGTAGCTCCTACAATGAGCAGTTCTTC. V and J are TRBV6-1 and TRBJ2-1; a possible D gene is TRBD2 (6 bases). The germline V gene encodes CDR1 MNHNS and CDR2 SASEGT. The CDR3 has 16 residues. Trimming took 4 bases from V and 0 from J, leaving 13 bases between them.

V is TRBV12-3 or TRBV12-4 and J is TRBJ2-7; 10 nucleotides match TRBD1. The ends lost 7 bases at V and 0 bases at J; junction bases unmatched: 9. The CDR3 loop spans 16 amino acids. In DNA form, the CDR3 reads TGTGCCAGCACGGCCTCCGGGACAGGGGACTCCTACGAGCAGTACTTC. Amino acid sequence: CASTASGTGDSYEQYF.

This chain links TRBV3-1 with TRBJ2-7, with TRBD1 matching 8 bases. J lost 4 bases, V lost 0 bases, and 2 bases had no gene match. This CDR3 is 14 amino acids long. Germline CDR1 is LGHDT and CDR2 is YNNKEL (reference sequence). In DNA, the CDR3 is TGTGCCAGCAGCCAAGACGACAGGGGATACGAGCAGTACTTC. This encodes CASSQDDRGYEQYF.

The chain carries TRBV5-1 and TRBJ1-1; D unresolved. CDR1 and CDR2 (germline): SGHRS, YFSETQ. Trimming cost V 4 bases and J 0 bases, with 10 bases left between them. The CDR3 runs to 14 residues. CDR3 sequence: CASSPYQMNTEAFF. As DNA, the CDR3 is TGCGCCAGCAGCCCATACCAAATGAACACTGAAGCTTTCTTT. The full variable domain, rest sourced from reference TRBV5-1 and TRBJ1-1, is KAGVTQTPRYLIKTRGQQVTLSCSPISGHRSVSWYQQTPGQGLQFLFEYFSETQRNKGNFPGRFSGRQFSNSRSEMNVSTLELGDSALYLCASSPYQMNTEAFFGQGTRLTVV.

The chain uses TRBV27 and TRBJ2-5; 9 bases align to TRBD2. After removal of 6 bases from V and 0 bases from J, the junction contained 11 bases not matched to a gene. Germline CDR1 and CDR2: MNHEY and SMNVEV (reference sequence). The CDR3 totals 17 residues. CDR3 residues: CASSDISSGAYQETQYF. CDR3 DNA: TGTGCCAGCAGCGACATCTCTAGCGGGGCGTACCAAGAGACCCAGTACTTC.

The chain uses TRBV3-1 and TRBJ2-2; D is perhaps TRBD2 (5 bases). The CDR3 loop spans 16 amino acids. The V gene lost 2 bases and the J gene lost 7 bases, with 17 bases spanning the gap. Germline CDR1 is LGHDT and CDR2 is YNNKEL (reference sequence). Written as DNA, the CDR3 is TGTGCCAGCAGCCAAACGAGGGCAGACGGAAACGGGGAGCTGTTTTTT. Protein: CASSQTRADGNGELFF.

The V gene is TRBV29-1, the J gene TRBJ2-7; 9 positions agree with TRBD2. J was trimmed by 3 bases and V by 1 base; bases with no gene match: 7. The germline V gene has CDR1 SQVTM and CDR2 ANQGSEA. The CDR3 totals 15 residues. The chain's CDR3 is CSVEGFASGDYEQYF. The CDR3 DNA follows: TGCAGCGTTGAAGGGTTCGCTAGCGGGGACTACGAGCAGTACTTC.

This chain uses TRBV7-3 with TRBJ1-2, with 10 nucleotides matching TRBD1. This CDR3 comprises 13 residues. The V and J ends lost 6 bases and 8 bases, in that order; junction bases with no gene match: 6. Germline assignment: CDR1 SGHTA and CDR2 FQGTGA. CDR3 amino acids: CASSADRGQGYTF. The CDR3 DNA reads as TGTGCCAGCAGTGCCGACAGGGGGCAAGGCTACACCTTC.

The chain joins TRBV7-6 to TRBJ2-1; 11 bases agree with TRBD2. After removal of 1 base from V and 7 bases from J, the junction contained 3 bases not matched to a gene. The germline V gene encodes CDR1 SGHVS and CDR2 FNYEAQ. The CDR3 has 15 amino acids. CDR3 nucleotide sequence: TGTGCCAGCAGCTTAGTAGCGGGGGGGAGTAATGAGCAGTTCTTC. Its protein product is CASSLVAGGSNEQFF. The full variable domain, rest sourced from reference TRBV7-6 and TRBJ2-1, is GAGVSQSPRYKVTKRGQDVALRCDPISGHVSLYWYRQALGQGPEFLTYFNYEAQQDKSGLPNDRFSAERPEGSISTLTIQRTEQRDSAMYRCASSLVAGGSNEQFFGPGTRLTVL.

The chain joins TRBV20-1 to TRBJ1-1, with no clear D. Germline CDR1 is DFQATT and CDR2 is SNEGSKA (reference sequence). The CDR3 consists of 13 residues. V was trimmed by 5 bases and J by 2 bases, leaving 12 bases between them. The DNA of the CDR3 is TGCAGTGCTCCGCCTGTACCTAACACTGAAGCTTTCTTT. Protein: CSAPPVPNTEAFF.

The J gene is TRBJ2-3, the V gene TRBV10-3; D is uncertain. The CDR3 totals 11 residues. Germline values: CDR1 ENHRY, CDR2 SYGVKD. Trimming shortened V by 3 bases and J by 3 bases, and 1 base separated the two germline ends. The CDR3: CAISETDTQYF. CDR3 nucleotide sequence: TGTGCCATCAGTGAAACAGATACGCAGTATTTT.

CDR3 coding DNA: TGTGCCAGCAGCCCCCTTGGTGGGCCTGAGCAGTTCTTC. It is translated as CASSPLGGPEQFF. The chain links TRBV14 to TRBJ2-1; no firm D call. Germline loops: CDR1 SGHDN, CDR2 FVKESK. Trimming removed 4 bases at V and 9 bases at J, with 13 bases between. The CDR3 runs 13 residues.

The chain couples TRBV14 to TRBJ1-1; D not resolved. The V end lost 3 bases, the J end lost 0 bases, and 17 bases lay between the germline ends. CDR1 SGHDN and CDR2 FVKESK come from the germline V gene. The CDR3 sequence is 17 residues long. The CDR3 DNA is TGTGCCAGCAGCCACATTGGAACCCCCATCGTGAACACTGAAGCTTTCTTT. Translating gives CASSHIGTPIVNTEAFF.

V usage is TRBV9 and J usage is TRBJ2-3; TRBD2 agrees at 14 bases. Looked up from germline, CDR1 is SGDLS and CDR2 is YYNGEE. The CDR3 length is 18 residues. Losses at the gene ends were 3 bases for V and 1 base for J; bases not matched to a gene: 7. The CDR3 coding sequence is TGTGCCAGCAGCGAGACTAGCGGGGGGGCTGGGGGCACAGATACGCAGTATTTT. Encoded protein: CASSETSGGAGGTDTQYF.

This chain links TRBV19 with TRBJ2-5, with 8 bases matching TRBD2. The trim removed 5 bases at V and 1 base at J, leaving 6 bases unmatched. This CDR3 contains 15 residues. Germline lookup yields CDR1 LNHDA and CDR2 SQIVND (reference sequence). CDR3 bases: TGTGCCAGTAGTCCCCGACTAGCGATCCAAGAGACCCAGTACTTC. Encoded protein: CASSPRLAIQETQYF.

CDR3 coding DNA: TGCAGTGCTAGTAACCCTAATGAGCAGTTCTTC. Translated, it gives CSASNPNEQFF. The genes are TRBV20-1 and TRBJ2-1; unclear D gene. This CDR3 comprises 11 residues. Trimming left V 3 bases short and J 7 bases short, with 7 bases between. Looked up from germline, CDR1 is DFQATT and CDR2 is SNEGSKA (reference sequence).

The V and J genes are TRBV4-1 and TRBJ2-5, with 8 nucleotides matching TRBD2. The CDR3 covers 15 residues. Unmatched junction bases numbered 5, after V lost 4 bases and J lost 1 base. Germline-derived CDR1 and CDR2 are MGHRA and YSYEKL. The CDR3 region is CASSPRGRSQETQYF. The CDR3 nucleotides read TGCGCCAGCAGCCCCCGCGGGAGGTCCCAAGAGACCCAGTACTTC.

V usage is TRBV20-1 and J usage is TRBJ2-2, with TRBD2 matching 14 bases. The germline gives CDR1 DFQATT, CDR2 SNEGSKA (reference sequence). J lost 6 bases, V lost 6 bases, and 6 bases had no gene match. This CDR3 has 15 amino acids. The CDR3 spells CSATGLAGEAGELFF. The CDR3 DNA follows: TGCAGTGCGACGGGACTAGCGGGAGAGGCCGGGGAGCTGTTTTTT.

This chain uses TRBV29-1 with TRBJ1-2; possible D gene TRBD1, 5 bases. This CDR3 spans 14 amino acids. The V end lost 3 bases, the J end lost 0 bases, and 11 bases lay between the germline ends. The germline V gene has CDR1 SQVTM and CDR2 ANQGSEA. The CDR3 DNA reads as TGCAGCGTTGACAGCATGACAGCTAACTATGGCTACACCTTC. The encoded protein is CSVDSMTANYGYTF.

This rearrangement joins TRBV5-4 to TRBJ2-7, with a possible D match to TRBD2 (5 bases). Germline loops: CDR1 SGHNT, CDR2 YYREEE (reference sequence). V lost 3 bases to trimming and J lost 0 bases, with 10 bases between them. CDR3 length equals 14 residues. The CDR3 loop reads CASSWAGPSYEQYF. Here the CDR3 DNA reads TGTGCCAGCAGCTGGGCGGGTCCCTCCTACGAGCAGTACTTC. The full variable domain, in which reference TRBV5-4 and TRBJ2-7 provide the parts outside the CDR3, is ETGVTQSPTHLIKTRGQQVTLRCSSQSGHNTVSWYQQALGQGPQFIFQYYREEENGRGNFPPRFSGLQFPNYSSELNVNALELDDSALYLCASSWAGPSYEQYFGPGTRLTVT.

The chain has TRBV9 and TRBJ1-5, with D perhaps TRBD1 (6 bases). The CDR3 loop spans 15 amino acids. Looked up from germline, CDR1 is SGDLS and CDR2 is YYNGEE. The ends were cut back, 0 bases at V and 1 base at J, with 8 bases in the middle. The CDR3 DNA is TGTGCCAGCAGCGTAGAAGGGGGGAGCAATCAGCCCCAGCATTTT. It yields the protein CASSVEGGSNQPQHF.

The CDR3 here is CASSPGGLNYEQFF. The CDR3 bases are TGTGCCAGCAGCCCTGGAGGCTTAAACTATGAGCAGTTCTTC. The chain couples TRBV5-8 to TRBJ2-1; D may be TRBD2 (5 bases). V lost 4 bases, J lost 8 bases, and 16 bases lay in between. CDR3 length equals 14 residues. Germline CDR1 and CDR2: SGHTS and YDEGEE.

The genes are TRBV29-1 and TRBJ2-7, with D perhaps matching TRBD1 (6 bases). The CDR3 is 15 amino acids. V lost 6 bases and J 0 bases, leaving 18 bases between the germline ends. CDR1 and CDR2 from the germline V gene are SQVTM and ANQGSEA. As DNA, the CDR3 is TGCAGCGTCAGGGGCCCGGGCCTATTCTCCTACGAGCAGTACTTC. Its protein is CSVRGPGLFSYEQYF.

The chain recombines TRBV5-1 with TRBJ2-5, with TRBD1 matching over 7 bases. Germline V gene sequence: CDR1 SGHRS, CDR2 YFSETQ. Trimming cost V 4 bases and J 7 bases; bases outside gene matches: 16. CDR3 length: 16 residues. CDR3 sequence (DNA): TGCGCCAGCAGCCCCGGGACAGCCAACTTTTTAGGGACCCAGTACTTC. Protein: CASSPGTANFLGTQYF.

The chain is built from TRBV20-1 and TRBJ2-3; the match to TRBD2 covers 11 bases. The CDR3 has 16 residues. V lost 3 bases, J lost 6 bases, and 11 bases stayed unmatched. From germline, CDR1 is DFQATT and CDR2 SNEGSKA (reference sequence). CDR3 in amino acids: CSASSLAGGNADTQYF. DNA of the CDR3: TGCAGTGCTAGCTCTTTAGCGGGGGGGAATGCGGATACGCAGTATTTT.